The T cell receptor beta chain under discussion was sequenced for a study of blood T cell repertoires in COVID-19 (dated by TCRdb to about 2020). Background for the entire study: Samples from collaborators originated in the United States, Italy and Spain and spanned both the acute and convalescent phases of COVID-19. The material from the prospective study consisted of cDNA or gDNA derived from T cells, B-cell-depleted T cells, or PBMCs. The dataset comprised deeply sampled blood TCRbeta repertoires from subjects exposed to, actively infected with, or recovered from COVID-19. A freely available public database, intended as a resource for researchers studying the immune response to SARS-CoV-2, is where the repertoires were released. Samples were obtained from the ongoing ImmuneRACE study (first 160 participants) and from 950 to 1,500 subjects provided by 6 global collaborators. A de-identified subject ID, COVID-19 status, age in years and sex were almost always included in the sample metadata. Where available, HLA class I and class II types were taken from metadata supplied by the sample provider and were not determined by assay-based typing.

A note on this clone: Its antigen remains undetermined. Base-call qualities are not available, and no considerably larger clone is one nucleotide away.

The immunoSEQ Assay, a bias-controlled multiplex PCR, was used to amplify TCRbeta CDR3 regions from genomic DNA. From the authors' description of their analysis: The number of nucleated cells in each sample was estimated by amplification of reference gene primers within the assay. To quantify the absolute abundance of each unique TCRbeta CDR3 rearrangement, sequence reads were collapsed and filtered. Productive Simpson clonality was computed per sample as the square root of Simpson's diversity index over productive rearrangements. TCRdb's version of the immuneACCESS table is confined to in-frame rearrangements and falls short of the full clone set. An unresolved V gene accounts for under half of the shortfall where checked; the remainder is of unknown origin. V and J calls and clone size come straight from that table; D and trimming were deduced from the DNA. This sample holds more than 200,000 clones; around 82% were observed only once. Of the sample, under 5% falls within the top ten clones.

Beyond this particular receptor, the publication reports: How much clinical and demographic metadata was included differed by source and by participant, and the metadata was provided uncurated.

Each collaborating institution followed its own protocols to collect whole blood in K2EDTA tubes. For TCRbeta analysis, collaborator samples were shipped as frozen whole blood, as isolated PBMCs, or as DNA extracted from either sample type. CDR1 and CDR2, per the germline V gene, are SNHLY and FYNNEI. The CDR3 measures 16 amino acids from cysteine to phenylalanine. Of all the DNA, just the CDR3 is kept, 48 bases in frame from base 1. V and J are trimmed by 7 bases and 2 bases, and the gene matches miss 7 bases of the junction. The sample consisted of peripheral blood. The sequence joins TRBV2 to TRBJ2-3, with 12 middle bases fitting TRBD2. This receptor was obtained from a man in his forties or fifties with active or convalescent COVID-19. The bases are TGTGCCAGCATTCCCGGACTAGCGGGGTTCACAGATACGCAGTATTTT. Its translation reads: CASIPGLAGFTDTQYF.